This is a list of T cell receptor beta chains from one sample in a study of cytomegalovirus exposure and HLA in healthy donors. Generated by immunoSEQ multiplex PCR, the TCRdb table keeps only in-frame clones and is missing some. The record lists 30,000 to 45,000 clones, of which the ten most abundant hold about 8.9%. Sequencing used PBMCs. The receptors were gathered from a man aged 40-55 years in good health and CMV-seropositive. Each CDR3 is given with its conserved first and last residue. D genes are given only for firm matches.

V gene	J gene	D gene	CDR3 DNA	CDR3 protein
TRBV18	TRBJ2-7	NA	TGTGCCAGCTCACCCTCCGGGACTGTCCTCTACGAGCAGTACTTC	CASSPSGTVLYEQYF
TRBV10-3	TRBJ1-1	NA	TGTGCCATCGGGGGGGCCAGAGGAGGGACTGAAGCTTTCTTT	CAIGGARGGTEAFF
TRBV5-6	TRBJ2-3	NA	TGTGCCAGCAGCCCCAGCCTGGGTAGACAGTTGTTTGGTGATACGCAGTATTTT	CASSPSLGRQLFGDTQYF
TRBV5-5	TRBJ1-5	TRBD1	TGTGCCAGCAGCCGACAGGGGGATTATCAGCCCCAGCATTTT	CASSRQGDYQPQHF
TRBV6-5	TRBJ2-7	TRBD2	TGTGCCAGCAGAGCCCTAGCGGGAGTCGACTACGAGCAGTACTTC	CASRALAGVDYEQYF
TRBV7-2	TRBJ2-7	NA	TGTGCCAGCAGCTTAGAGTATGGCGGGACCGCTTTCGAGCAGTACTTC	CASSLEYGGTAFEQYF
TRBV5-8	TRBJ2-7	TRBD1	TGTGCCAGCACCACTTTGACAGGGACCTACGAGCAGTACTTC	CASTTLTGTYEQYF
TRBV6-6	TRBJ1-1	TRBD1	TGTGCCAGCAGCCCCGGGACAGGGGGGGCAGCTTTCTTT	CASSPGTGGAAFF
TRBV5-1	TRBJ2-7	NA	TGCGCCAGCAGCCCCGGGAGTTCCTACGAGCAGTACTTC	CASSPGSSYEQYF
TRBV2	TRBJ2-7	TRBD2	TGTGCCACAAATAAAAAGACTAGCGGGAGAACTGAGCAGTACTTC	CATNKKTSGRTEQYF
TRBV19	TRBJ2-3	TRBD2	TGTGCCAGTAGTTTAGGACTAGCGGGAGGGGTAGATACGCAGTATTTT	CASSLGLAGGVDTQYF
TRBV18	TRBJ1-1	NA	TGTGCCAGCTCACCACGGGGAGGGGAGAACACTGAAGCTTTCTTT	CASSPRGGENTEAFF
TRBV27	TRBJ2-1	TRBD1	TGTGCCAGCAGCACACGGCCGGGGGACAGGGGGCTCAATGAGCAGTTCTTC	CASSTRPGDRGLNEQFF
TRBV18	TRBJ2-7	NA	TGTGCCAGCTCACCACCGGACTGGACCTACGAGCAGTACTTC	CASSPPDWTYEQYF
TRBV5-4	TRBJ2-3	NA	TGTGCCAGCAGCCCCCCAGGAGATACGCAGTATTTT	CASSPPGDTQYF
TRBV13	TRBJ2-1	TRBD2	TGTGCCAGCAGCTTACGGGAGGGGATAAATGAGCAGTTCTTC	CASSLREGINEQFF
TRBV11-3	TRBJ2-1	NA	TGTGCCAGCAGCTTAGAGCCTAGGGGTGGTGAGCAGTTCTTC	CASSLEPRGGEQFF
TRBV2	TRBJ2-3	TRBD1	TGTGCCAGCAGGGGACAGGTTTCTAGCACAGATACGCAGTATTTT	CASRGQVSSTDTQYF
TRBV5-1	TRBJ2-7	NA	TGCGCCAGCAGCGAGACTCCGAGCGGGTACGAGCAGTACTTC	CASSETPSGYEQYF
TRBV5-1	TRBJ1-3	NA	TGCGCCAGCAGCTTGGGAGAAGGAGACACCATATATTTT	CASSLGEGDTIYF
TRBV4-3	TRBJ2-7	NA	TGCGCCAGCAGCCAAGAGGAGGTGGGACTGGACGAGCAGTACTTC	CASSQEEVGLDEQYF
TRBV7-6	TRBJ2-7	NA	TGTGCCAGCAGCTCCCAGGGTTACGAGCAGTACTTC	CASSSQGYEQYF
TRBV25-1	TRBJ1-4	NA	TGTGCCAGCAGTACCCGGGACTTTAATGAAAAACTGTTTTTT	CASSTRDFNEKLFF
TRBV5-1	TRBJ2-3	TRBD2	TGCGCCAGCAGCTTGGCTAGCGGGAGTGCAGATACGCAGTATTTT	CASSLASGSADTQYF
TRBV7-2	TRBJ1-3	TRBD1	TGTGCCAGCAGCCCGGGACAGGGGGCGCCTGGAAACACCATATATTTT	CASSPGQGAPGNTIYF
TRBV6-5	TRBJ1-3	NA	TGTGCCAGCAGTTACTCGCAGGCACCCTCTGGAAACACCATATATTTT	CASSYSQAPSGNTIYF
TRBV19	TRBJ2-1	NA	TGTGCCAGTAGTATGAGCTTATCCCGCTACAATGAGCAGTTCTTC	CASSMSLSRYNEQFF
TRBV27	TRBJ2-1	TRBD2	TGTGCCAGCAGCTTGACTAGCGGTAAATACAATGAGCAGTTCTTC	CASSLTSGKYNEQFF
TRBV19	TRBJ1-5	TRBD1	TGTGCCAGTAACCCGACGGGACAGAGCAATCAGCCCCAGCATTTT	CASNPTGQSNQPQHF
TRBV2	TRBJ1-2	TRBD1	TGTGCCAGCAGTCCCGGGACAGCTAACTATGGCTACACCTTC	CASSPGTANYGYTF
TRBV5-6	TRBJ2-5	NA	TGTGCCAGCAGCCCCGAGGCCCGGGAGCAGACCCAGTACTTC	CASSPEAREQTQYF
TRBV13	TRBJ2-7	NA	TGTGCCAGCAGCTTAGGGCAGGGTATCTCCTACGAGCAGTACTTC	CASSLGQGISYEQYF
TRBV19	TRBJ2-7	NA	TGTGCCAGTAGTATAGCAGGGGCCTACGAGCAGTACTTC	CASSIAGAYEQYF